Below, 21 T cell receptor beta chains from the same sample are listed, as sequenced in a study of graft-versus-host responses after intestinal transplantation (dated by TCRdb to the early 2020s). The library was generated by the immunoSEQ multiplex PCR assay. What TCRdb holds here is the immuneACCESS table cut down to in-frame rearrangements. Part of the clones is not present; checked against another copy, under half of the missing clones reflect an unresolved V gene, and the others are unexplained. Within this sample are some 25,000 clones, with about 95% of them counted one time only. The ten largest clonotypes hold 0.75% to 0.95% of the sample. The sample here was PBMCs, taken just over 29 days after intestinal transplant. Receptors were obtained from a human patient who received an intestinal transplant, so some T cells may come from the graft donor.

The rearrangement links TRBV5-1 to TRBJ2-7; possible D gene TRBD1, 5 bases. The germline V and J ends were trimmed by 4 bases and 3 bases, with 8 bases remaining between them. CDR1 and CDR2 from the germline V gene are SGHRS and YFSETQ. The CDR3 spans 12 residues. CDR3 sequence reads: CASSPDIYEQYF. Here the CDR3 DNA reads TGCGCCAGCAGCCCGGACATCTACGAGCAGTACTTC.

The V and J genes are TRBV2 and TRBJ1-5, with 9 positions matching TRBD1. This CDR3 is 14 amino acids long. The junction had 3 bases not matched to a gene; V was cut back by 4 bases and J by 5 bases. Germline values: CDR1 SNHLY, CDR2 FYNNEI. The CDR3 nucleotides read TGTGCCAGCAGTGCGACAGGGGGATATCAGCCCCAGCATTTT. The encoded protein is CASSATGGYQPQHF.

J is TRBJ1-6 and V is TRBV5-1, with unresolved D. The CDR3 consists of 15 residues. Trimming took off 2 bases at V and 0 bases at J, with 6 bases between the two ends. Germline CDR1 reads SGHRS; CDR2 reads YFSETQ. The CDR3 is CASSLQSSYNSPLHF. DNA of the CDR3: TGCGCCAGCAGCTTACAGAGCTCCTATAATTCACCCCTCCACTTT.

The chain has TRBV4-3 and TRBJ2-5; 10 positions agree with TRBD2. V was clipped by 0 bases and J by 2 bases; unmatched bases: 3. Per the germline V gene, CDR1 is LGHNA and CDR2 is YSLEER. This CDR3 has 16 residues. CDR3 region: CASSQERAGGQETQYF. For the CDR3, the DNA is TGCGCCAGCAGCCAAGAACGAGCGGGGGGGCAAGAGACCCAGTACTTC.

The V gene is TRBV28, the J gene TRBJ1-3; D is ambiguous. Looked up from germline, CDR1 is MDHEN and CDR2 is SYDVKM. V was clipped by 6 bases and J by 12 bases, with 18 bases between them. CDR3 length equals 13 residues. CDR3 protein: CASSSDTTRGIYF. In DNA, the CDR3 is TGTGCCAGCAGCTCAGACACGACCCGCGGCATATATTTT. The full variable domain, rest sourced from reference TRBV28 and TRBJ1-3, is DVKVTQSSRYLVKRTGEKVFLECVQDMDHENMFWYRQDPGLGLRLIYFSYDVKMKEKGDIPEGYSVSREKKERFSLILESASTNQTSMYLCASSSDTTRGIYFGEGSWLTVV.

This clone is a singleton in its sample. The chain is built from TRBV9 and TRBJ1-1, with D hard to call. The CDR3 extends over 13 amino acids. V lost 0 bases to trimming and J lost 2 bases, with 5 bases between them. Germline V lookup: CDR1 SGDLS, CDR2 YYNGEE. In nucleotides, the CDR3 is TGTGCCAGCAGCGTAGCCGTAAACACTGAAGCTTTCTTT. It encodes CASSVAVNTEAFF.

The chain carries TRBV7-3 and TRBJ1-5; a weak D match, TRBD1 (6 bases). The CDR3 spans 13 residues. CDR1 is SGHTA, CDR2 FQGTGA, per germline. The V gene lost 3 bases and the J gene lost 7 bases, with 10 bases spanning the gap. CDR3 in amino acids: CASSLGAGQPQHF. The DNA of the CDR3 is TGTGCCAGCAGCTTGGGGGCGGGACAGCCCCAGCATTTT.

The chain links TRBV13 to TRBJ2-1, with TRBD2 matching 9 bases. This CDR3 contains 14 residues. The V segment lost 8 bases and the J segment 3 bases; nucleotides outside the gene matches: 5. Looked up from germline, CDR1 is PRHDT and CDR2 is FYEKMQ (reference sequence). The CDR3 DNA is TGTGCCAGCGTACCTAGCGGGGTCTACAATGAGCAGTTCTTC. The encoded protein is CASVPSGVYNEQFF.

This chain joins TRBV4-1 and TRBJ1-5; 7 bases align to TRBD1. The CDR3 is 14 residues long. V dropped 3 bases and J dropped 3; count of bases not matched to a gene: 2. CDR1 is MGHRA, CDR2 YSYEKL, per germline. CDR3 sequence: CASSQTGFNQPQHF. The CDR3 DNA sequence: TGCGCCAGCAGCCAGACAGGGTTCAATCAGCCCCAGCATTTT.

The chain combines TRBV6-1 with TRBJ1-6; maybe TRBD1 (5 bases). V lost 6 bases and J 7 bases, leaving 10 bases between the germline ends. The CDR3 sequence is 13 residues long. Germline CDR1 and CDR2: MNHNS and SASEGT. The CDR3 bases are TGTGCCAGCAGCTGGGACTCCAATTCACCCCTCCACTTT. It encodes CASSWDSNSPLHF.

The CDR3 spells CASRERDFPNTEAFF. CDR3 sequence (DNA): TGTGCCAGCAGGGAAAGGGACTTCCCGAACACTGAAGCTTTCTTT. V gene TRBV6-1 combines with J gene TRBJ1-1, with a weak D call TRBD1 (5 bases). The CDR3 loop spans 15 amino acids. V lost 6 bases to trimming and J lost 1 base, with 15 bases between them. CDR1 MNHNS and CDR2 SASEGT come from the germline V gene.

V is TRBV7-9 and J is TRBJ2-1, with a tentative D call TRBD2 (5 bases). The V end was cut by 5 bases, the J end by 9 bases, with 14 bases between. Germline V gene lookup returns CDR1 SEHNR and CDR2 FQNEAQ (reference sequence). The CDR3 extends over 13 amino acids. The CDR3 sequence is CASSLMGATEQFF. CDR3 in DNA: TGTGCCAGCAGCCTAATGGGAGCTACTGAGCAGTTCTTC.

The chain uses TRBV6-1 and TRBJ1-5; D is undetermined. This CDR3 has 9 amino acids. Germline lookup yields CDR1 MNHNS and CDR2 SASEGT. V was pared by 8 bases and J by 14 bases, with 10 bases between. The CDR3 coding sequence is TGTGCCAGCCGAGTGGAAGAGCATTTT. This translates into CASRVEEHF.

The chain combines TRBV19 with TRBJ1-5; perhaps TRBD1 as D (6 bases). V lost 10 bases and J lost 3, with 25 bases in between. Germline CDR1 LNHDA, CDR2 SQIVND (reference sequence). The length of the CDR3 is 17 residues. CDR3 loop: CATSTGTFWGDNQPQHF. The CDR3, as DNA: TGTGCCACCTCGACAGGAACATTCTGGGGTGACAATCAGCCCCAGCATTTT.

The CDR3 DNA reads TGTGCCCCCCAGACAGGGAAGGAGCAGTACTTC. Translating gives CAPQTGKEQYF. V gene TRBV6-5 combines with J gene TRBJ2-7; TRBD1 matches at 7 bases. The V gene's germline CDR1 is MNHEY and CDR2 SVGAGI. The V and J ends lost 11 bases and 7 bases, in that order; junction bases with no gene match: 8. This CDR3 is 11 amino acids long.

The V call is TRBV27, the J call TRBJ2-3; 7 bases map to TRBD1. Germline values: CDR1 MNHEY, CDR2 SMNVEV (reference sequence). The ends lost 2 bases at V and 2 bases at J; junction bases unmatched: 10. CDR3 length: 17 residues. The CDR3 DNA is TGTGCCAGCAGTTTAGTTACAGGGGAGTCCGTCACAGATACGCAGTATTTT. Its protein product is CASSLVTGESVTDTQYF.

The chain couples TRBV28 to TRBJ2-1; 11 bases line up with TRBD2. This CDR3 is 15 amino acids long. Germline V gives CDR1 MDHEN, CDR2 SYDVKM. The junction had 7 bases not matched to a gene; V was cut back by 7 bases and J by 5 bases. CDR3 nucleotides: TGTGCCAGCACCTACGTGGGACTAGCGGACAATGAGCAGTTCTTC. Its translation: CASTYVGLADNEQFF.

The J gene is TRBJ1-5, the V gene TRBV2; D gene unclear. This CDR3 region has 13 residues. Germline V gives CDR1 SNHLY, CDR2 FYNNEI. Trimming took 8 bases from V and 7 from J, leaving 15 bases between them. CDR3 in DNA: TGTGCCAGCGGCGGTCCCTCCCTCCAGCCCCAGCATTTT. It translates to CASGGPSLQPQHF.

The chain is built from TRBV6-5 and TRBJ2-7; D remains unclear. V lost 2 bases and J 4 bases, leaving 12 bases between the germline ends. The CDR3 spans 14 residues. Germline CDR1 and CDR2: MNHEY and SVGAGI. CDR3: CASSYGLVGYEQYF. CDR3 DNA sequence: TGTGCCAGCAGTTACGGCCTAGTGGGATACGAGCAGTACTTC.

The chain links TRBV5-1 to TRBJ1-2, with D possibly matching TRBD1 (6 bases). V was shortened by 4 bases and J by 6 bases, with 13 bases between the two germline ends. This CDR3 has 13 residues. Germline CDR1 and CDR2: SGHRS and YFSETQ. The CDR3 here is CASSPTGLDGYTF. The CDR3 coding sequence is TGCGCCAGCAGCCCTACAGGGCTCGATGGCTACACCTTC.

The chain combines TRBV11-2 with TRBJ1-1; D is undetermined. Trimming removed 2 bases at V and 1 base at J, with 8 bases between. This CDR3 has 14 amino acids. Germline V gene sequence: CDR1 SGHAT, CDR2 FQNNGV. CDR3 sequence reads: CASSLNGWNTEAFF. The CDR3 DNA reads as TGTGCCAGCAGCTTAAATGGGTGGAACACTGAAGCTTTCTTT.